The sequence of this T cell receptor beta chain was determined in a study of monozygotic twins with inflammatory bowel disease. Approximately 3.5 ug of total RNA went into each TCR library. Nested PCRs (about 17 and 10 cycles, two total) were applied to TCRalpha and TCRbeta cDNA. TCRdb reprocessed the 5' RACE reads and keeps a single row for each CDR3 protein, giving no DNA. Recorded for this sample: about 380,000 distinct CDR3 sequences. The length of the CDR3 is 16 residues. Per the germline V gene, CDR1 is SGHAT and CDR2 is FQNNGV. V gene TRBV11-2 combines with J gene TRBJ2-1; TCRdb proposes TRBD1, but this gene call is untestable without DNA. Specimen: blood. This clonotype was sampled from a human donor with ulcerative colitis or Crohn's disease, or a healthy co-twin of an affected twin (not recorded which). CDR3 protein: CASSLAGAGSYNEQFF.